The table lists the clone carrying this T cell receptor (beta chain) with a few counts. Its antigen is undetermined. Trimming stripped 2 bases from V and 5 bases from J, with 9 bases between. Germline assignment: CDR1 SGHTA and CDR2 FQGTGA. The CDR3 extends over 14 amino acids. Time point specified: persistent/refractory GD, antithyroid drugs over 5 years with positive TRAb. PBMC RNA was the source of the TCR library. The TCR beta library used iRepertoire HTBI primers with Arm-PCR amplification of CDR3. MiXCR was run by TCRdb on the multiplex PCR reads, yielding one entry per CDR3 protein. The repertoire holds around 510,000 distinct CDR3 sequences, with about a fifth as singletons. This entry comes from a study of regulatory T cells in long-lasting Graves disease. Study-level results: The TCR repertoire of persistent Graves' patients was less diverse than that of newly diagnosed ones.

The chain links TRBV7-3 to TRBJ2-2, with D perhaps matching TRBD2 (5 bases). This TCR came from a female donor with Graves disease. Sequencing used peripheral blood mononuclear cells (PBMCs), obtained when the disease was refractory, from a patient treated with antithyroid drugs. CDR3 protein: CASSLGPGTGELFF. The CDR3 DNA follows: TGTGCCAGCAGCTTAGGTCCGGGGACCGGGGAGCTGTTTTTT.